This T cell receptor beta chain stems from a study of CD8 T cells in ankylosing spondylitis. Overall study findings and caveats: The study identified a TCR beta motif of several highly homologous variants that appeared characteristic of ankylosing spondylitis blood.

TCRdb itself ran the 5' RACE reads through MiXCR, one entry per CDR3 protein. The sample comprises under 300,000 distinct CDR3 sequences, more than 15% of which are singletons, and less than 35% rests with the top ten. Germline CDR1 reads LGHDT; CDR2 reads YNNKEL (reference sequence). The CDR3 length is 15 residues. With 2 bases clipped from V and 2 bases from J, the junction kept 3 bases outside the gene matches. This clonotype has more than one count but fewer than ten. What it binds is not known. The chain uses TRBV3-1 and TRBJ1-2; 9 nucleotides align to TRBD1. The origin of this receptor is a male donor with ankylosing spondylitis or in good health (not recorded which). The sample was blood, either unsorted or a sorted T cell fraction (not recorded which). CDR3 amino acids: CASSQPGTGNYGYTF. The CDR3 nucleotides are TGTGCCAGCAGCCAACCCGGGACAGGGAACTATGGCTACACCTTC.